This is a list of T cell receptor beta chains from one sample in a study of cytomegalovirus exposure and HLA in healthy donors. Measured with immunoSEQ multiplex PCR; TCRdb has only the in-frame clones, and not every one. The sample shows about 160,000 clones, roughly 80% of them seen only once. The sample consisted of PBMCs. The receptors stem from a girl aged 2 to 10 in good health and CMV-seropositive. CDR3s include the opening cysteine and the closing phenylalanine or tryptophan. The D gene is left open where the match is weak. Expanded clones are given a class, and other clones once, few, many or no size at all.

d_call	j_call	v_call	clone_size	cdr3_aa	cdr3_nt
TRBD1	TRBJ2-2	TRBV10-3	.	CAISGTGGTGELFF	TGTGCCATCAGTGGGACAGGGGGCACCGGGGAGCTGTTTTTT
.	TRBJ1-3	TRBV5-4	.	CASREGGDSGNTIYF	TGTGCCAGCCGGGAGGGGGGAGACTCTGGAAACACCATATATTTT
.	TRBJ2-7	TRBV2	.	CAGGMRAVSEQYF	TGTGCCGGGGGGATGAGGGCGGTCAGCGAGCAGTACTTC
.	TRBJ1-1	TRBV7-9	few	CASSQADSPEAFF	TGTGCCAGCAGCCAAGCGGACAGCCCTGAAGCTTTCTTT
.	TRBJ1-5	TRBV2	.	CASSEGERNQPQHF	TGTGCCAGCAGTGAAGGAGAACGAAATCAGCCCCAGCATTTT
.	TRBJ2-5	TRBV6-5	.	CASSHSRGETQYF	TGTGCCAGCAGTCACAGCCGGGGAGAGACCCAGTACTTC
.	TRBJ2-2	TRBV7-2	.	CASSLVAAANTGELFF	TGTGCCAGCAGCTTAGTAGCTGCCGCGAACACCGGGGAGCTGTTTTTT
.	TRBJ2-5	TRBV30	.	CASKRAGGETQYF	TGTGCCTCCAAAAGGGCAGGAGGAGAGACCCAGTACTTC
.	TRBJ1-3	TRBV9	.	CASRPQGSGNTIYF	TGTGCCAGCAGGCCTCAGGGCTCTGGAAACACCATATATTTT
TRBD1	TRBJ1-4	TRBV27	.	CASRDGTGGENEKLFF	TGTGCCAGCAGAGACGGAACAGGGGGGGAAAATGAAAAACTGTTTTTT
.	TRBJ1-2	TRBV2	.	CASSDPPSGGYTF	TGTGCCAGCAGTGATCCTCCATCGGGTGGCTACACCTTC
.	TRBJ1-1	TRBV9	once	CASSVAPGSTEAFF	TGTGCCAGCAGCGTAGCCCCGGGATCCACTGAAGCTTTCTTT
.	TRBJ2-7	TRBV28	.	CASSLFATHPGQGHYEQYF	TGTGCCAGCAGTTTATTCGCAACTCATCCGGGACAAGGGCACTACGAGCAGTACTTC
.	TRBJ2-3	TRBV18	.	CASSPRRSTDTQYF	TGTGCCAGCTCACCAAGGCGGAGCACAGATACGCAGTATTTT
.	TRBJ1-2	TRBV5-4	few	CASSPRGANYGYTF	TGTGCCAGCAGCCCCCGAGGAGCCAACTATGGCTACACCTTC
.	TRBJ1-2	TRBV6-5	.	CASTNGQVEGYTF	TGTGCCAGCACCAATGGGCAGGTCGAGGGCTACACCTTC
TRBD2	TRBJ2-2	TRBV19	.	CASSVAGGSNTGELFF	TGTGCCAGTAGTGTAGCGGGAGGTTCGAACACCGGGGAGCTGTTTTTT
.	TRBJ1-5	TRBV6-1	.	CASTLGGERGQPQHF	TGTGCCAGCACTCTGGGAGGAGAGAGGGGTCAGCCCCAGCATTTT
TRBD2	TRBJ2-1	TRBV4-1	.	CASSQGAGGGVHNEQFF	TGCGCCAGCAGCCAAGGGGCCGGTGGGGGGGTACACAATGAGCAGTTCTTC
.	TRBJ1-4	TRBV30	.	CAWIGRGSEKLFF	TGTGCCTGGATAGGCAGGGGTAGTGAAAAACTGTTTTTT
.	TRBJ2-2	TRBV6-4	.	CASSRQNTGELFF	TGTGCCAGCAGTCGACAGAACACCGGGGAGCTGTTTTTT
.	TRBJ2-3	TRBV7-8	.	CASSGRSGYTDTQYF	TGTGCCAGCAGCGGACGGAGCGGATACACAGATACGCAGTATTTT
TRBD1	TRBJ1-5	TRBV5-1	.	CARGPEGAHQPQHF	TGCGCCAGAGGACCCGAGGGGGCGCATCAGCCCCAGCATTTT